This T cell receptor (beta chain) comes out of a study of T-cell memory formation after mild COVID-19. TCRdb reanalysed the 5' RACE reads using MiXCR and keeps one entry per CDR3 protein. The sample records around 510,000 distinct CDR3 sequences, about 20% being singletons. Whole-study findings and limits: In pre-infection memory, a portion of responding clones appeared, which suggested that cross-reactive memory joined.

In this sample, this clonotype turned up many times. Its antigen remains unidentified. Looked up from germline, CDR1 is ENHRY and CDR2 is SYGVKD. This CDR3 spans 12 amino acids. The V gene lost 3 bases and the J gene lost 4 bases, with 7 bases spanning the gap. The rearrangement uses TRBV10-3 and TRBJ2-7; no firm D call. Input material: PBMCs or a T cell subset sorted from them (not recorded which). The receptor was isolated from an adult woman who had mild COVID-19 (a few samples of this study predate the infection). Cell type and time point are not known. The CDR3 sequence is CAISDNGYEQYF. The CDR3 DNA reads TGTGCCATCAGTGATAACGGGTACGAGCAGTACTTC.